The 27 T cell receptor beta chains below all came from one sample that was sequenced in a study of T cells in Graves' hyperthyroidism and ophthalmopathy. Amplified TCR beta CDR3 regions came from RNA transcripts. Using the HTBI primer set, a first-round RT-PCR was run on the TCR CDR3. MiXCR, applied by TCRdb to the multiplex PCR reads, yields one record per CDR3 protein. The sample has about 690,000 distinct CDR3 sequences; roughly 17% are singletons. The specimen was blood. The receptor source for this set is a man aged 45-65 years with Graves' hyperthyroidism.

This clonotype came up many times. CDR3 loop: CSGTSGRGYNEQFF. The DNA of the CDR3 is TGCAGTGGGACTAGCGGGAGGGGGTACAATGAGCAGTTCTTC. V is TRBV20-1 and J is TRBJ2-1, with 15 nucleotides matching TRBD2. Trimming cost V 7 bases and J 4 bases; bases outside gene matches: 2. CDR1 is DFQATT and CDR2 is SNEGSKA in the germline V gene (reference sequence). The CDR3 contains 14 residues.

J is TRBJ2-1 and V is TRBV28; 7 bases match TRBD1. The J segment lost 2 bases and the V segment lost 2 bases, leaving 6 bases of the junction unmatched. The CDR3 length is 16 residues. From germline, CDR1 is MDHEN and CDR2 SYDVKM. The CDR3 DNA reads TGTGCCAGCAGTTTAATCAGTCAGGGGGCCTACAATGAGCAGTTCTTC. The encoded protein is CASSLISQGAYNEQFF. Full variable domain (outside the CDR3, taken from reference TRBV28 and TRBJ2-1): DVKVTQSSRYLVKRTGEKVFLECVQDMDHENMFWYRQDPGLGLRLIYFSYDVKMKEKGDIPEGYSVSREKKERFSLILESASTNQTSMYLCASSLISQGAYNEQFFGPGTRLTVL.

The rearrangement joins TRBV5-1 to TRBJ2-4; D gene unclear. CDR3 length equals 11 residues. V gave up 7 bases and J gave up 4 bases, with 6 bases separating them. Germline assignment: CDR1 SGHRS and CDR2 YFSETQ. Here the CDR3 DNA reads TGCGCCAGCCAGGAAAAAAACATTCAGTACTTC. It yields the protein CASQEKNIQYF.

This CDR3 is CASSLALAQGGYTF. Here the CDR3 DNA reads TGTGCCAGCAGCTTAGCCCTGGCCCAGGGTGGCTACACCTTC. This chain connects TRBV7-2 to TRBJ1-2, with D perhaps matching TRBD1 (5 bases). There are 14 residues in the CDR3. Germline-derived CDR1 and CDR2 are SGHTA and FQGNSA. The V and J ends lost 0 bases and 7 bases respectively, with 12 bases between them.

This clonotype has just a few counts. The chain is built from TRBV14 and TRBJ2-4, with 8 bases matching TRBD2. CDR1 and CDR2 from the germline V gene are SGHDN and FVKESK. The CDR3 contains 14 residues. The V segment lost 5 bases and the J segment 7 bases; nucleotides outside the gene matches: 7. CDR3 sequence: CASSGAGVSNIQYF. Written as DNA, the CDR3 is TGTGCCAGCAGCGGAGCGGGAGTATCGAACATTCAGTACTTC.

Details on this clonotype: This sequence may be a read error, since a much larger clone differs from it by one base. V usage is TRBV5-6 and J usage is TRBJ2-1, with 8 bases identical to TRBD2. The V gene's germline CDR1 is SGHDT and CDR2 YYEEEE. The CDR3 consists of 15 residues. J was trimmed by 5 bases and V by 0 bases; bases with no gene match: 4. CDR3 in amino acids: CASSLGLASNNEQFF. The DNA of the CDR3 is TGTGCCAGCAGCTTGGGACTAGCGTCCAACAATGAGCAGTTCTTC.

This clonotype has a count of ten or more. The chain's CDR3 is CASSSTVIGGGYTF. As DNA, the CDR3 is TGTGCCAGCAGCTCTACAGTCATTGGTGGCGGCTACACCTTC. This chain connects TRBV7-2 to TRBJ1-2; D is undetermined. Between the trimmed V and J ends, which lost 4 bases and 8 bases, there was a span of 17 bases. Germline CDR1 reads SGHTA; CDR2 reads FQGNSA. This CDR3 region has 14 residues.

This clonotype showed up just a few times. The rearrangement links TRBV9 to TRBJ2-7, with 10 bases aligning to TRBD2. CDR3 length equals 16 residues. V lost 4 bases to trimming and J lost 5 bases; unmatched junction nucleotides: 12. Germline V gene sequence: CDR1 SGDLS, CDR2 YYNGEE. The CDR3 DNA follows: TGTGCCAGCAGCTCCCAGAAGGGACTAGCGATCGACGAGCAGTACTTC. Translated: CASSSQKGLAIDEQYF.

This sequence joins TRBV19 and TRBJ2-2; 8 bases are shared with TRBD1. This CDR3 contains 15 residues. CDR1 is LNHDA, CDR2 SQIVND, per germline (reference sequence). The ends lost 4 bases at V and 7 bases at J; junction bases unmatched: 8. The CDR3 nucleotides read TGTGCCAGTAGTACCTTGGACAGGGCGGGCGGGGAGCTGTTTTTT. Translation: CASSTLDRAGGELFF.

The chain recombines TRBV25-1 with TRBJ2-1; the match to TRBD2 covers 7 bases. The CDR3 length is 15 residues. Germline CDR1 is MGHDK and CDR2 is SYGVNS. Trimming at V came to 6 bases and at J to 4 bases, leaving 9 bases not matched to a gene. The DNA for the CDR3 is TGTGCCAGCAGCGACTCGGGGGGACTTTACAATGAGCAGTTCTTC. Residues: CASSDSGGLYNEQFF.

The rearrangement uses TRBV11-2 and TRBJ2-2, with 9 bases aligning to TRBD1. The V segment lost 0 bases and the J segment 3 bases; nucleotides outside the gene matches: 8. This CDR3 is built from 18 residues. Per germline, CDR1 SGHAT and CDR2 FQNNGV. The CDR3 region has the DNA TGTGCCAGCAGCTTAGAATTATCGGGACAGGGATACACCGGGGAGCTGTTTTTT. Translating it yields CASSLELSGQGYTGELFF.

This clonotype was recorded many times. V usage is TRBV3-1 and J usage is TRBJ2-1; 13 bases are a match to TRBD2. Germline CDR1 LGHDT, CDR2 YNNKEL (reference sequence). J lost 5 bases, V lost 5 bases, and 3 bases had no gene match. The CDR3 length is 15 residues. The CDR3 nucleotides are TGTGCCAGCAGCTGGGGGACTAGCGGGAACAATGAGCAGTTCTTC. Translation: CASSWGTSGNNEQFF.

This clonotype was picked up many times. The chain employs TRBV25-1 and TRBJ1-6; 7 nucleotides match TRBD1. Germline trimming cut 4 bases from V and 8 bases from J; bases unmatched to any gene: 5. This CDR3 has 14 residues. CDR1 and CDR2 from the germline V gene are MGHDK and SYGVNS. CDR3 nucleotide sequence: TGTGCCAGCAGTGGGACAGGCTTGCATTCACCCCTCCACTTT. This sequence encodes CASSGTGLHSPLHF. The full variable domain, completed using reference TRBV25-1 and TRBJ1-6, is EADIYQTPRYLVIGTGKKITLECSQTMGHDKMYWYQQDPGMELHLIHYSYGVNSTEKGDLSSESTVSRIRTEHFPLTLESARPSHTSQYLCASSGTGLHSPLHFGNGTRLTVT.

The V gene is TRBV13, the J gene TRBJ1-3, with D possibly TRBD1 on 6 matching bases. Germline-derived CDR1 and CDR2 are PRHDT and FYEKMQ (reference sequence). V was shortened by 8 bases and J by 10 bases, with 21 bases between the two germline ends. CDR3 size: 14 residues. In nucleotides, the CDR3 is TGTGCCAGCGGCCTTCGGTGGGGGCTCGGGACCATATATTTT. It specifies CASGLRWGLGTIYF. The variable domain in full, completed from reference TRBV13 and TRBJ1-3, reads AAGVIQSPRHLIKEKRETATLKCYPIPRHDTVYWYQQGPGQDPQFLISFYEKMQSDKGSIPDRFSAQQFSDYHSELNMSSLELGDSALYFCASGLRWGLGTIYFGEGSWLTVV.

The V and J genes are TRBV7-2 and TRBJ1-4; 9 bases map to TRBD1. Germline V gene data show CDR1 as SGHTA and CDR2 as FQGNSA. The CDR3 has 18 residues. The V gene end was trimmed by 5 bases and the J gene end by 0 bases; junction bases not matched to a gene: 10. This chain's CDR3 is CASSRYRDRVPTNEKLFF. CDR3 sequence (DNA): TGTGCCAGCAGCCGTTACCGGGACAGGGTGCCAACTAATGAAAAACTGTTTTTT. The whole variable domain, filled in from reference TRBV7-2 and TRBJ1-4, reads GAGVSQSPSNKVTEKGKDVELRCDPISGHTALYWYRQSLGQGLEFLIYFQGNSAPDKSGLPSDRFSAERTGGSVSTLTIQRTQQEDSAVYLCASSRYRDRVPTNEKLFFGSGTQLSVL.

This CDR3 is CATSDLTGPQETQYF. Here the CDR3 DNA reads TGTGCCACCAGTGATTTGACGGGACCCCAAGAGACCCAGTACTTC. This chain uses TRBV24-1 with TRBJ2-5; the D call may be TRBD1 or TRBD2 (5 bases each). The CDR3 length is 15 residues. V dropped 0 bases and J dropped 1 base, with 8 bases sitting between them. Germline CDR1 and CDR2: KGHDR and SFDVKD.

This clonotype appeared a few times. The rearrangement joins TRBV20-1 to TRBJ2-3, with 8 bases identical to TRBD1. Per the germline V gene, CDR1 is DFQATT and CDR2 is SNEGSKA (reference sequence). The CDR3 has 13 residues. Trimming at V came to 5 bases and at J to 2 bases, leaving 3 bases not matched to a gene. The CDR3 DNA sequence: TGCAGTGCTGACAGGGGTTCCACAGATACGCAGTATTTT. This translates into CSADRGSTDTQYF.

Only a few counts were recorded for this clonotype. This may be a read error, as it is one base from a much larger clone. CDR3 region: CAGRRVPGSYEQYF. CDR3 DNA sequence: TGTGCCGGCAGGCGCGTCCCAGGGAGCTACGAGCAGTACTTC. This chain joins TRBV14 and TRBJ2-7; D assignment may be TRBD1 or TRBD2 (5 bases each). Germline CDR1 SGHDN, CDR2 FVKESK. The CDR3 loop spans 14 amino acids.

This clonotype was picked up a small number of times. The genes are TRBV20-1 and TRBJ2-7; 7 bases match TRBD2. V lost 5 bases to trimming and J lost 1 base; unmatched junction nucleotides: 11. The CDR3 sequence is 15 residues long. Germline loops: CDR1 DFQATT, CDR2 SNEGSKA (reference sequence). CDR3 loop: CSARPTRDYSYEQYF. In nucleotides, the CDR3 is TGCAGTGCTCGTCCGACTCGGGACTATTCCTACGAGCAGTACTTC.

There are many counts of this clonotype. The rearrangement links TRBV6-1 to TRBJ1-6; D might be TRBD1 (6 bases). Trimming pared 7 bases from V and 5 bases from J, leaving 12 bases between. CDR3 length equals 14 residues. The germline V gene has CDR1 MNHNS and CDR2 SASEGT. The CDR3 sequence: CASTQGMNNSPLHF. CDR3 DNA: TGTGCCAGCACACAGGGTATGAATAATTCACCCCTCCACTTT.

This clonotype was detected ten times or more. This rearrangement joins TRBV28 to TRBJ1-5; TRBD1 matches 9 bases. The V and J ends lost 5 bases and 4 bases, in that order; junction bases with no gene match: 6. CDR3 size: 15 residues. The germline V gene has CDR1 MDHEN and CDR2 SYDVKM. The CDR3 is CASSEGQGRNQPQHF. For the CDR3, the DNA is TGTGCCAGCAGTGAAGGACAGGGGCGGAATCAGCCCCAGCATTTT.

This clonotype has ten or more counts. The chain carries TRBV2 and TRBJ1-5; D uncertain. Germline loops: CDR1 SNHLY, CDR2 FYNNEI. The CDR3 length is 14 residues. V lost 7 bases to trimming and J lost 9 bases, with 19 bases between them. The CDR3: CASTVVPGASPQHF. The CDR3 region has the DNA TGTGCCAGCACCGTAGTACCAGGTGCGTCGCCCCAGCATTTT.

On this clonotype itself: This may arise from a read error, as a much more abundant clone is one base away. V and J are TRBV7-9 and TRBJ2-1; 11 nucleotides match TRBD1. V shed 2 bases and J 7 bases; nucleotides not matched to a gene: 4. Germline V gives CDR1 SEHNR, CDR2 FQNEAQ (reference sequence). There are 15 residues in the CDR3. The CDR3 sequence: CASSLRGQGGNEQFF. In DNA, the CDR3 is TGTGCCAGCAGCTTACGGGGACAGGGGGGAAATGAGCAGTTCTTC.

This clonotype was detected many times. This rearrangement joins TRBV14 to TRBJ1-4, with TRBD1 identical over 11 bases. The CDR3 has 17 residues. Germline V gene data show CDR1 as SGHDN and CDR2 as FVKESK. V lost 3 bases, J lost 3 bases, and 6 bases stayed unmatched. In nucleotides, the CDR3 is TGTGCCAGCAGCCATCGGACAGGGGGCCCAGCTAATGAAAAACTGTTTTTT. Translating it yields CASSHRTGGPANEKLFF.

This clonotype appeared a few times. V and J are TRBV7-9 and TRBJ2-1, with 7 positions matching TRBD2. J was trimmed by 8 bases and V by 4 bases; bases with no gene match: 8. Germline-derived CDR1 and CDR2 are SEHNR and FQNEAQ (reference sequence). This CDR3 spans 14 amino acids. In nucleotides, the CDR3 is TGTGCCAGCAGCTCAACCCGGGCGGGAGATGAGCAGTTCTTC. Translated: CASSSTRAGDEQFF.

On this clonotype: This may arise from a read error, as a much more abundant clone is one base away. The V gene is TRBV6-1, the J gene TRBJ2-7; maybe TRBD1 (5 bases). The CDR3 is 16 residues long. CDR1 and CDR2 from the germline V gene are MNHNS and SASEGT. V was trimmed by 1 base and J by 2 bases, leaving 15 bases between them. CDR3 nucleotides: TGTGCCAGCAGTGAAGGTGGGTCAGGGCCAACCTACGAGCAGTACTTC. This encodes CASSEGGSGPTYEQYF.

This clonotype was counted many times. The chain carries TRBV5-1 and TRBJ1-2; TRBD1 might be the D (5 bases). The CDR3 consists of 16 residues. The V end was cut by 0 bases, the J end by 9 bases, with 21 bases between. Looked up from germline, CDR1 is SGHRS and CDR2 is YFSETQ. The CDR3 reads CASSLEGRNGGTSYTF. CDR3 DNA sequence: TGCGCCAGCAGCTTGGAGGGGCGAAATGGGGGGACGAGCTACACCTTC.